Each of the 21 T cell receptor beta chains below was sequenced from the same sample in a study of tumor-infiltrating lymphocytes in primary liver carcinoma (dated by TCRdb to about 2017). Without any cell sorting, total RNA and DNA were extracted together from about 20-30 mg of bulk tissue using the AllPrep DNA/RNA mini kit. The sequencer listed for this sample is Illumina HiSeq 2500. TCRbeta-specific cDNA was reverse-transcribed from about 0.45 ug total RNA using a constant-region primer and ProtoScript II reverse transcriptase. The TCRbeta libraries were prepared through three rounds of nested multiplex PCR following a slightly modified ARM-PCR procedure. Multiplex TRBV1-TRBV30 forward primers and a Cbeta reverse primer were used in the first two PCR rounds, each of which was run for roughly 9 cycles. Starting from the raw public reads, TCRdb applied fastp trimming at Q25, assembled clones with MiXCR and retained in-frame beta chains. CDR3 protein duplicates are merged, each entry listing the most common genes and DNA. In all, the sample holds approximately 92,000 distinct CDR3 sequences, and about 70% of those were seen once. 27% of the sample goes to the ten largest clones.

The source material was tumor-adjacent normal liver tissue. Every receptor here comes from a man aged 35-49 years with primary liver carcinoma and hepatitis B virus infection.

This clonotype was counted only a few times. The junction departs from germline at one end; a sequencing error may be responsible. The chain uses TRBV11-2 and TRBJ2-1, with TRBD2 as a possible D gene (6 bases). Germline CDR1 SGHAT, CDR2 FQNNGV. CDR3 size: 20 residues. CDR3 protein: CASSLDPVLRLAMSYNEQFF. CDR3 DNA: TGTGCCAGTAGCTTAGATCCGGTTTTACGCCTAGCGATGTCCTACAATGAGCAGTTCTTC.

The rearrangement joins TRBV28 to TRBJ2-7; TRBD1 might be the D (6 bases). The CDR3 length is 14 residues. V was trimmed by 7 bases and J by 3 bases, leaving 16 bases between them. Germline V gene sequence: CDR1 MDHEN, CDR2 SYDVKM. CDR3 region: CASIKGVGGYEQYF. The CDR3, as DNA: TGTGCCAGCATCAAGGGGGTAGGGGGCTACGAGCAGTACTTC.

This clonotype was found once. A junction boundary mismatches the germline segment, possibly from a read error. The V call is TRBV6-1, the J call TRBJ2-6, with D possibly being TRBD1 or TRBD2 (5 bases each). CDR1 MNHNS and CDR2 SASEGT come from the germline V gene. The CDR3 length is 16 residues. In nucleotides, the CDR3 is TGTGCCAGCAATCCAGGGAGTTTCTCTGGGGCCAACGCCCTGACTTTC. Its translation is CASNPGSFSGANALTF.

In regard to this clonotype: A read error may account for a junction end that differs from germline. V gene TRBV4-1 combines with J gene TRBJ2-3; no clear D gene. The CDR3 totals 15 residues. Germline V gives CDR1 MGHRA, CDR2 YSYEKL. The CDR3 region is CTSSQEPNGTDTQYF. CDR3 nucleotides: TGTACCAGCAGCCAAGAGCCTAACGGCACAGATACGCAGTATTTT.

As concerns this clonotype: This sequence may be a read error, since a much larger clone differs from it by one base. The chain couples TRBV10-2 to TRBJ2-1; 9 positions match TRBD2. V lost 3 bases, J lost 6 bases, and 9 bases stayed unmatched. Germline CDR1 and CDR2: WSHSY and SAAADI. CDR3 length equals 16 residues. CDR3 in DNA: TGCGCCAGCAGTGATGTAGTGGGACTAGCTAGCAATGAGCAGTTCTTC. As protein: CASSDVVGLASNEQFF.

As for this clonotype: The germline gene is not matched at one end of the junction; a read error may be the cause. The chain employs TRBV12-3 or TRBV12-4 and TRBJ2-1; the match to TRBD1 covers 9 bases. The CDR3 contains 16 residues. The CDR3 bases are TGTGCCAGCAGTTCCGGACAGGGGCGACCAATTAATGAACAGTTCTTC. This sequence encodes CASSSGQGRPINEQFF.

This clonotype was seen more than once but under ten times. The chain joins TRBV5-1 to TRBJ1-1; possible D gene TRBD1, 5 bases. V lost 0 bases and J 4 bases, leaving 13 bases between the germline ends. Germline values: CDR1 SGHRS, CDR2 YFSETQ. CDR3 length: 15 amino acids. As DNA, the CDR3 is TGCGCCAGCAGCTTGGACCCCGGGGACGGCACTGAAGCTTTCTTT. This gives the protein CASSLDPGDGTEAFF.

To note about this clonotype: This may be a read error, as it is one base from a much larger clone. The chain links TRBV5-1 to TRBJ2-1, with unresolved D. CDR3 length: 13 residues. Germline lookup yields CDR1 SGHRS and CDR2 YFSETQ. CDR3 amino acids: CASSDGFYNGQFF. CDR3 in DNA: TGCGCCAGCAGCGACGGGTTCTACAATGGGCAGTTCTTC.

The count of this clonotype is one. The conserved phenylalanine or tryptophan normally closing the CDR3 is absent here, so this likely arose from a read error. DNA of the CDR3: TGTGCCACAAGTGGGGGCACTGGGGCCAACGTCCTGACTCTC. It specifies CATSGGTGANVLTL. J is TRBJ2-6 and V is TRBV24-1, with TRBD1 as a possible D gene (6 bases). Per the germline V gene, CDR1 is KGHDR and CDR2 is SFDVKD. CDR3 length: 14 amino acids.

About this clonotype itself: Sequence at one end of the junction differs from germline and may be a read error. The genes are TRBV11-2 and TRBJ2-7; no clear D gene. Germline CDR1 reads SGHAT; CDR2 reads FQNNGV. CDR3 length: 14 residues. CDR3 amino acids: CASSIDGGSYEQYF. The CDR3 DNA follows: TGTGCCAGCAGCATAGATGGCGGCTCCTACGAGCAGTACTTC.

This chain uses TRBV5-4 with TRBJ2-3, with 8 positions matching TRBD2. Germline loops: CDR1 SGHNT, CDR2 YYREEE (reference sequence). The CDR3 contains 16 residues. The V segment lost 6 bases and the J segment 2 bases; nucleotides outside the gene matches: 11. The CDR3: CASTPDLAGFTDTQYF. The CDR3 DNA reads TGTGCCAGCACCCCGGACTTAGCGGGATTCACAGATACGCAGTATTTT.

By frequency in the sample, this clonotype is medium-sized. The chain is built from TRBV29-1 and TRBJ2-1, with TRBD2 identical over 7 bases. This CDR3 is built from 14 residues. Germline assignment: CDR1 SQVTM and CDR2 ANQGSEA. Trimming took 4 bases from V and 4 from J; bases not matched to a gene: 7. CDR3 bases: TGCAGCGTTGGACTAGCCCCCCCGTACAATGAGCAGTTCTTC. Protein: CSVGLAPPYNEQFF.

Concerning this clonotype itself: This clone may be a read error of a much larger clone one base away. This chain joins TRBV10-2 and TRBJ2-7, with D possibly TRBD2 on 6 matching bases. CDR3 length: 13 residues. With 3 bases removed from V and 7 bases from J, the gap between germline ends came to 13 bases. CDR1 is WSHSY and CDR2 is SAAADI in the germline V gene. CDR3 DNA: TGCGCCAGCAGTGAAGCCCTAGCGCGAGAGCAGTACTTC. Its protein is CASSEALAREQYF.

This clonotype was counted between two and nine times. The rearrangement links TRBV5-1 to TRBJ2-5; no definite D call. There are 13 residues in the CDR3. Deletions cut 0 bases from V and 4 bases from J, with 7 bases between. Germline V CDR1 and CDR2: SGHRS, YFSETQ. The CDR3 loop reads CASSLALRETQYF. The CDR3 nucleotides read TGCGCCAGCAGCTTGGCATTGCGAGAGACCCAGTACTTC.

Concerning this clonotype: Sequence at one end of the junction differs from germline and may be a read error. The CDR3 DNA reads as TGCGCCAGCAGCTTGATACTAGCGGTCTCCTACAATGAGAAGTTCTTC. This encodes CASSLILAVSYNEKFF. This rearrangement joins TRBV5-1 to TRBJ2-1, with 8 bases matching TRBD2. The CDR3 loop spans 16 amino acids. The germline CDR1 and CDR2 sequences are SGHRS and YFSETQ. Combining the CDR3 with reference TRBV5-1 and TRBJ2-1 gives the whole variable domain KAGVTQTPRYLIKTRGQQVTLSCSPISGHRSVSWYQQTPGQGLQFLFEYFSETQRNKGNFPGRFSGRQFSNSRSEMNVSTLELGDSALYLCASSLILAVSYNEKFFGPGTRLTVL.

In this sample, this clonotype turned up many times. DNA for the CDR3: TGTGCCAGCAGCGGTGGGAATCAGCCCCAGCATTTT. It is translated as CASSGGNQPQHF. This rearrangement joins TRBV5-6 to TRBJ1-5; D gene ambiguous. CDR1 and CDR2 from the germline V gene are SGHDT and YYEEEE. Trimming left V 4 bases short and J 4 bases short, with 6 bases between. The CDR3 runs 12 residues.

This clonotype is a singleton in its sample. V is TRBV4-1 and J is TRBJ1-1, with a tentative D call TRBD1 (6 bases). This CDR3 has 14 amino acids. Trimming removed 3 bases from V and 7 bases from J, with 15 bases in between. Germline CDR1 is MGHRA and CDR2 is YSYEKL. The CDR3 is CASSHAGADSEAFF. The CDR3, as DNA: TGCGCCAGCAGCCATGCAGGGGCTGATAGTGAAGCTTTCTTT.

This clonotype has ten or more counts. The J gene is TRBJ2-2, the V gene TRBV4-2; 9 bases are shared with TRBD2. The germline CDR1 and CDR2 sequences are LGHNA and YNFKEQ. Germline trimming cut 3 bases from V and 5 bases from J; bases unmatched to any gene: 7. The CDR3 contains 16 residues. CDR3 amino acids: CASSHALAGPTGELFF. The CDR3 DNA reads as TGTGCCAGCAGCCATGCACTAGCGGGCCCGACCGGGGAGCTGTTTTTT.

As for this clonotype: A much larger clone lies a single base off, so this may be a read error. CDR3 loop: CAWRGVEDRGDETQYF. The CDR3 DNA reads as TGTGCCTGGAGAGGTGTTGAGGACAGGGGAGATGAGACCCAGTACTTC. The rearrangement joins TRBV30 to TRBJ2-5; TRBD1 matches at 9 bases. V was pared by 3 bases and J by 5 bases, with 13 bases of the junction left unmatched. CDR3 length: 16 residues. Germline V CDR1 and CDR2: GTSNPN, SVGIG (reference sequence).

The V call is TRBV11-2, the J call TRBJ2-1; 7 nucleotides match TRBD2. The junction had 18 bases not matched to a gene; V was cut back by 8 bases and J by 8 bases. The CDR3 loop spans 16 amino acids. Germline V gene sequence: CDR1 SGHAT, CDR2 FQNNGV. CDR3 DNA sequence: TGTGCCAGCGACTCGCGCCCCAGCGGGAAGATCTATGAGCAGTTCTTC. Residues: CASDSRPSGKIYEQFF.

This clonotype was recorded a few times. Given a much more abundant clone one base away, this may be a read error. V gene TRBV10-1 combines with J gene TRBJ2-5, with D possibly TRBD1 on 6 matching bases. From germline, CDR1 is WNHNN and CDR2 SYGVQD (reference sequence). V was clipped by 3 bases and J by 9 bases, with 20 bases between them. The CDR3 spans 15 residues. This chain's CDR3 is CASSDRTATGRAQYF. CDR3 nucleotides: TGCGCCAGCAGTGACAGGACAGCGACTGGTAGGGCCCAGTACTTC.